The 17 T cell receptor beta chains given below trace back to one sample, sequenced in a study of OX40 agonist ivuxolimab in advanced cancers. The assay was immunoSEQ multiplex PCR, and TCRdb's table has in-frame clones only and misses some. The sample consists of more than 85,000 clones, about 90% of them appearing once. Sequencing used CD4+ or CD8+ T cells sorted from blood, obtained in a trial of the OX40 agonist ivuxolimab. These TCRs come from an adult with an advanced solid tumor such as melanoma, head and neck, liver or kidney cancer.

This clone was detected only once. This chain joins TRBV5-1 and TRBJ2-5; D is ambiguous. The germline CDR1 and CDR2 sequences are SGHRS and YFSETQ. This CDR3 is 13 amino acids long. The V gene lost 0 bases and the J gene lost 2 bases, with 5 bases spanning the gap. The CDR3 region has the DNA TGCGCCAGCAGCTTGGATATACAAGAGACCCAGTACTTC. This gives the protein CASSLDIQETQYF.

The J gene is TRBJ2-5, the V gene TRBV14; 8 bases agree with TRBD2. The V segment lost 4 bases and the J segment 5 bases; nucleotides outside the gene matches: 12. The germline CDR1 and CDR2 sequences are SGHDN and FVKESK. The CDR3 loop spans 16 amino acids. CDR3 in DNA: TGTGCCAGCAGCCCCCGAGCGGGAGCCCGAACGGAGACCCAGTACTTC. This gives the protein CASSPRAGARTETQYF.

The chain couples TRBV28 to TRBJ2-3; 11 bases align to TRBD2. Germline CDR1 reads MDHEN; CDR2 reads SYDVKM. This CDR3 contains 19 residues. Trimming took 5 bases from V and 1 from J; bases not matched to a gene: 14. The CDR3 sequence: CASSPPRLAGTPGTDTQYF. CDR3 coding DNA: TGTGCCAGCAGTCCCCCCAGACTAGCGGGAACTCCTGGCACAGATACGCAGTATTTT.

V usage is TRBV18 and J usage is TRBJ2-7; no reliable D call. With 3 bases removed from V and 0 bases from J, the gap between germline ends came to 9 bases. The CDR3 length is 14 residues. Germline assignment: CDR1 KGHSH and CDR2 LQKENI. The CDR3 DNA reads as TGTGCCAGCTCACCGCCGAACCCCTCCTACGAGCAGTACTTC. This codes for CASSPPNPSYEQYF.

This chain uses TRBV2 with TRBJ2-5; 7 nucleotides line up with TRBD1. The CDR3 totals 15 residues. Germline CDR1 reads SNHLY; CDR2 reads FYNNEI. V trimming: 8 bases; J trimming: 5 bases; junction bases outside the gene matches: 14. The CDR3 nucleotides read TGTGCCAGCTATGCAGGGGGATTACCAAGGGAGACCCAGTACTTC. The encoded protein is CASYAGGLPRETQYF.

The chain links TRBV11-1 to TRBJ2-3; no clear D. V was clipped by 1 base and J by 6 bases, with 8 bases between them. The germline gives CDR1 SGHAT, CDR2 FQDESV (reference sequence). This CDR3 region has 13 residues. The CDR3 bases are TGTGCCAGCAGCTTAGGGACCAGGGATACGCAGTATTTT. Translated, it gives CASSLGTRDTQYF.

This clone has just one count. This chain joins TRBV7-9 and TRBJ2-7, with 10 bases aligning to TRBD2. The CDR3 loop spans 16 amino acids. The V and J ends lost 7 bases and 4 bases, in that order; junction bases with no gene match: 13. Germline V gene data show CDR1 as SEHNR and CDR2 as FQNEAQ (reference sequence). CDR3 amino acids: CASTTLAASGSYEQYF. The CDR3 bases are TGTGCCAGCACCACCCTAGCGGCTAGCGGGAGTTACGAGCAGTACTTC.

V usage is TRBV5-1 and J usage is TRBJ2-5, with 8 bases fitting TRBD2. Unmatched junction bases numbered 14, after V lost 5 bases and J lost 5 bases. The CDR3 runs 16 residues. CDR1 and CDR2 from the germline V gene are SGHRS and YFSETQ. In DNA, the CDR3 is TGCGCCAGCAGATCCGGGACTAGAGGTTCCGGGGAGACCCAGTACTTC. This codes for CASRSGTRGSGETQYF.

J is TRBJ2-7 and V is TRBV2; 8 bases fit TRBD2. This CDR3 spans 14 amino acids. CDR1 is SNHLY and CDR2 is FYNNEI in the germline V gene. J gave up 6 bases and V 10 bases, and 14 bases lay outside the gene matches. The chain's CDR3 is CATRAAGVWVEQYF. The CDR3 DNA reads as TGTGCCACCCGAGCAGCGGGAGTATGGGTCGAGCAGTACTTC.

This chain connects TRBV9 to TRBJ2-2; 7 nucleotides match TRBD1. This CDR3 region has 15 residues. Germline-derived CDR1 and CDR2 are SGDLS and YYNGEE. V trimming: 0 bases; J trimming: 4 bases; junction bases outside the gene matches: 3. CDR3 nucleotide sequence: TGTGCCAGCAGCGTAGTACAGGGGAGCACCGGGGAGCTGTTTTTT. It translates to CASSVVQGSTGELFF.

The chain links TRBV10-3 to TRBJ1-1, with 9 nucleotides matching TRBD1. This CDR3 contains 16 residues. From germline, CDR1 is ENHRY and CDR2 SYGVKD. V lost 11 bases and J lost 1; bases outside the gene matches: 14. The DNA for the CDR3 is TGTGCCGCCGGGACAGGGCGCCCGGGTTCGAACACTGAAGCTTTCTTT. It codes for CAAGTGRPGSNTEAFF.

The table lists this clone with a count of one. This rearrangement joins TRBV27 to TRBJ2-5; D not resolved. The germline gives CDR1 MNHEY, CDR2 SMNVEV (reference sequence). With 3 bases removed from V and 2 bases from J, the gap between germline ends came to 4 bases. The CDR3 extends over 12 amino acids. The CDR3 loop reads CASSFTQETQYF. Written as DNA, the CDR3 is TGTGCCAGCAGTTTTACGCAAGAGACCCAGTACTTC.

The chain employs TRBV6-6 and TRBJ2-5; no clear D. Germline assignment: CDR1 MNHNY and CDR2 SVGAGI (reference sequence). The CDR3 loop spans 14 amino acids. V lost 4 bases and J lost 3, with 12 bases in between. CDR3 DNA: TGTGCCAGCAGTTCCCATGGACGTAAAGAGACCCAGTACTTC. Its protein is CASSSHGRKETQYF.

To note about this clone: The junction differs from germline at one of its ends, possibly a read error. The V gene is TRBV7-7, the J gene TRBJ2-1, with 10 nucleotides matching TRBD2. Looked up from germline, CDR1 is SSHAT and CDR2 is FNYEAQ (reference sequence). The CDR3 is 15 amino acids. CDR3 in amino acids: CASSSGPSGRSEQFF. The CDR3, as DNA: TGTGCTAGCAGCTCAGGGCCTAGCGGGAGAAGTGAGCAGTTCTTC. The full variable domain, rest sourced from reference TRBV7-7 and TRBJ2-1, is GAGVSQSPRYKVTKRGQDVTLRCDPISSHATLYWYQQALGQGPEFLTYFNYEAQPDKSGLPSDRFSAERPEGSISTLTIQRTEQRDSAMYRCASSSGPSGRSEQFFGPGTRLTVL.

The chain couples TRBV6-5 to TRBJ2-3; 12 bases fit TRBD1. Germline loops: CDR1 MNHEY, CDR2 SVGAGI. Losses at the gene ends were 5 bases for V and 11 bases for J; bases not matched to a gene: 8. This CDR3 is built from 14 residues. The CDR3, as DNA: TGTGCCAGCAGTCGTCCGGGACAGGGGGCCGAGCAGTATTTT. Protein: CASSRPGQGAEQYF.

The chain links TRBV5-6 to TRBJ2-7, with D tentatively TRBD1 (5 bases). From germline, CDR1 is SGHDT and CDR2 YYEEEE. Trimming cost V 3 bases and J 3 bases, with 16 bases left between them. The CDR3 is 15 residues long. The CDR3 region has the DNA TGTGCCAGCAGCTCTCTTCTGTCAGGGAACTACGAGCAGTACTTC. Translated, it gives CASSSLLSGNYEQYF.

The gene calls are TRBV9 and TRBJ2-7; possibly TRBD2 for D (5 bases). This CDR3 region has 15 residues. V was clipped by 0 bases and J by 6 bases, with 16 bases between them. Per the germline V gene, CDR1 is SGDLS and CDR2 is YYNGEE. CDR3 DNA sequence: TGTGCCAGCAGCGTAGAGCCTAGCAGTATTTTCGAGCAGTACTTC. Residues: CASSVEPSSIFEQYF.